The clone carrying this T cell receptor (beta chain) has a count of ten or more. The data were taken from a study of neurological immune-mediated disorders. Healthy control participants comprised blood bank volunteers in Maryland, USA. Sorted libraries were derived from 800,000 to 1,000,000 CD4+ or CD8+ T cells. Germline CDR1 is KGHSH and CDR2 is LQKENI. V was shortened by 2 bases and J by 1 base, with 14 bases between the two germline ends. This CDR3 is built from 16 residues. Template-switch 5'RACE cDNA synthesis added a 10-nucleotide unique molecular identifier. The yield of each sequencing run was over 160 million TCR-beta sequences from 15-18 subjects. TCRdb itself ran the 5' RACE reads through MiXCR, one entry per CDR3 protein. The sample carries 30,000 to 45,000 distinct CDR3 sequences, around 4.8% recorded once.

The material sequenced was CD4+ T cells from blood. This TCR came from a man in his late teens or twenties in good health. The genes are TRBV18 and TRBJ1-1, with a tentative D call TRBD1 (6 bases). This CDR3 is CASSPFRTARNTEAFF. CDR3 nucleotide sequence: TGTGCCAGCTCACCATTCAGGACAGCCAGGAACACTGAAGCTTTCTTT.